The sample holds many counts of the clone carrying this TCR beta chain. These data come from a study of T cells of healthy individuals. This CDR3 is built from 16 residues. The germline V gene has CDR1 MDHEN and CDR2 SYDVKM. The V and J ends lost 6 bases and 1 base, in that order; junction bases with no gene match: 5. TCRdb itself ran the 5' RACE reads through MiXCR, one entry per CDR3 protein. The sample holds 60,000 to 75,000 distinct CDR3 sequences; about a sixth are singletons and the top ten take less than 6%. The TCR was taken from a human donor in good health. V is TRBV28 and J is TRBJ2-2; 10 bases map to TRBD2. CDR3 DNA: TGTGCCAGCAGCTCCCGGACTAGCGGGAACACCGGGGAGCTGTTTTTT. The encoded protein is CASSSRTSGNTGELFF.